Listed here are 22 T cell receptor beta chains from one sample, sequenced in a study of blood T cell repertoires in COVID-19. This table comes from immunoSEQ multiplex PCR, and its TCRdb copy is limited to in-frame clones, with some not included. The sample shows 330,000 or so clones, approximately 89% of them seen only once. The sequencing sample was made of peripheral blood. These receptors came from a woman aged 55-69 years with COVID-19, enrolled during active disease.

The chain links TRBV7-3 to TRBJ2-3; D unclear. Germline V CDR1 and CDR2: SGHTA, FQGTGA. Trimming shortened V by 3 bases and J by 0 bases, and 7 bases separated the two germline ends. This CDR3 is built from 14 residues. This CDR3 is CASSFRGSTDTQYF. As DNA, the CDR3 is TGTGCCAGCAGCTTTAGAGGCAGCACAGATACGCAGTATTTT.

J is TRBJ1-3 and V is TRBV19; D is unclear. Between the trimmed V and J ends, which lost 3 bases and 2 bases, there was a span of 11 bases. This CDR3 contains 15 residues. Per germline, CDR1 LNHDA and CDR2 SQIVND (reference sequence). The DNA of the CDR3 is TGTGCCAGTAGTATTTTCGGGGATCCTGGAAACACCATATATTTT. It codes for CASSIFGDPGNTIYF.

V and J are TRBV5-1 and TRBJ1-6; D uncertain. Trimming left V 4 bases short and J 1 base short, with 9 bases between. This CDR3 has 15 amino acids. Germline CDR1 SGHRS, CDR2 YFSETQ. The CDR3 sequence: CASSPGESYNSPLHF. The CDR3 coding sequence is TGCGCCAGCAGCCCCGGGGAATCCTATAATTCACCCCTCCACTTT. The full variable domain, in which reference TRBV5-1 and TRBJ1-6 provide the parts outside the CDR3, is KAGVTQTPRYLIKTRGQQVTLSCSPISGHRSVSWYQQTPGQGLQFLFEYFSETQRNKGNFPGRFSGRQFSNSRSEMNVSTLELGDSALYLCASSPGESYNSPLHFGNGTRLTVT.

The gene calls are TRBV5-3 and TRBJ1-3; no definite D call. TRBV5-3 is given ORF status, its function remaining uncertain. CDR3 size: 16 residues. The V and J ends lost 2 bases and 0 bases respectively, with 12 bases between them. CDR3 loop: CARSFPSGVSGNTIYF. The CDR3 DNA is TGTGCCAGAAGCTTTCCTTCGGGAGTCTCTGGAAACACCATATATTTT.

This sequence joins TRBV9 and TRBJ1-2, with 9 nucleotides matching TRBD1. This CDR3 is built from 15 residues. Trimming took 0 bases from V and 5 from J; bases not matched to a gene: 5. Germline CDR1 reads SGDLS; CDR2 reads YYNGEE. This CDR3 is CASSVAGTGSYGYTF. For the CDR3, the DNA is TGTGCCAGCAGCGTAGCTGGGACAGGGTCATATGGCTACACCTTC.

The CDR3 coding sequence is TGCGCCAGCAGCCAAGGAGGTTTACTTACCCTATATGGCTACACCTTC. This encodes CASSQGGLLTLYGYTF. This chain connects TRBV4-1 to TRBJ1-2; D not certain. Germline CDR1 reads MGHRA; CDR2 reads YSYEKL. The V end was cut by 1 base, the J end by 5 bases, with 17 bases between. The CDR3 is 16 amino acids.

The chain joins TRBV12-3 or TRBV12-4 to TRBJ1-5, with D maybe TRBD1 (6 bases). The CDR3 loop spans 13 amino acids. Trimming shortened V by 5 bases and J by 6 bases, and 11 bases separated the two germline ends. The CDR3 sequence: CASSPTGTQPQHF. CDR3 DNA sequence: TGTGCCAGCAGTCCCACAGGGACTCAGCCCCAGCATTTT.

The chain has TRBV6-1 and TRBJ2-7; D is unclear. Germline lookup yields CDR1 MNHNS and CDR2 SASEGT. Between the trimmed V and J ends, which lost 1 base and 3 bases, there was a span of 7 bases. This CDR3 is built from 13 residues. Here the CDR3 reads CASSEGGHYEQYF. CDR3 sequence (DNA): TGTGCCAGCAGTGAAGGAGGTCACTACGAGCAGTACTTC.

This clone was counted many times. The chain uses TRBV7-9 and TRBJ1-2, with D possibly TRBD1 on 6 matching bases. From germline, CDR1 is SEHNR and CDR2 FQNEAQ (reference sequence). The CDR3 has 16 amino acids. V was pared by 3 bases and J by 3 bases, with 17 bases between. The CDR3 DNA reads as TGTGCCAGCAGCTTGACGCAGGGGCTTTTGGACTATGGCTACACCTTC. Protein product: CASSLTQGLLDYGYTF. Full variable domain (missing parts from reference TRBV7-9 and TRBJ1-2): DTGVSQNPRHKITKRGQNVTFRCDPISEHNRLYWYRQTLGQGPEFLTYFQNEAQLEKSRLLSDRFSAERPKGSFSTLEIQRTEQGDSAMYLCASSLTQGLLDYGYTFGSGTRLTVV.

This chain connects TRBV7-9 to TRBJ2-3, with 7 nucleotides matching TRBD1. Trimming at V came to 5 bases and at J to 3 bases, leaving 5 bases not matched to a gene. CDR3 length equals 14 residues. Germline V gives CDR1 SEHNR, CDR2 FQNEAQ (reference sequence). DNA of the CDR3: TGTGCCAGCAGCCTCGACAGGGTGACAGATACGCAGTATTTT. It translates to CASSLDRVTDTQYF.

The chain recombines TRBV5-8 with TRBJ1-1; 9 nucleotides agree with TRBD1. This CDR3 comprises 16 residues. The V and J ends lost 0 bases and 0 bases, in that order; junction bases with no gene match: 3. Germline V lookup: CDR1 SGHTS, CDR2 YDEGEE. The CDR3 DNA follows: TGTGCCAGCAGCTTGGGGGGACAGGGTATGAACACTGAAGCTTTCTTT. Its translation is CASSLGGQGMNTEAFF.

This clone has more than one count but fewer than ten. This rearrangement joins TRBV27 to TRBJ1-4; 7 positions match TRBD1. This CDR3 has 15 residues. Germline trimming cut 7 bases from V and 3 bases from J; bases unmatched to any gene: 8. The germline V gene encodes CDR1 MNHEY and CDR2 SMNVEV (reference sequence). The CDR3 sequence is CASTAAGQPNEKLFF. CDR3 nucleotides: TGTGCCAGCACCGCCGCGGGACAGCCTAATGAAAAACTGTTTTTT.

The chain employs TRBV5-1 and TRBJ1-4, with unresolved D. V lost 4 bases and J 8 bases, leaving 12 bases between the germline ends. Germline CDR1 reads SGHRS; CDR2 reads YFSETQ. The CDR3 totals 13 residues. CDR3 in amino acids: CASSGGSREKLFF. CDR3 sequence (DNA): TGCGCCAGCAGCGGCGGGAGTAGGGAAAAACTGTTTTTT. Variable domain in full (rest from reference TRBV5-1 and TRBJ1-4): KAGVTQTPRYLIKTRGQQVTLSCSPISGHRSVSWYQQTPGQGLQFLFEYFSETQRNKGNFPGRFSGRQFSNSRSEMNVSTLELGDSALYLCASSGGSREKLFFGSGTQLSVL.

This chain joins TRBV15 and TRBJ2-1; D may be TRBD1 (6 bases). CDR3 size: 13 residues. Germline-derived CDR1 and CDR2 are LNHNV and YYDKDF (reference sequence). Trimming cost V 0 bases and J 11 bases, with 11 bases left between them. CDR3 sequence (DNA): TGTGCCACCAGCAGAGATCTACAGGGCCAGCAGTTCTTC. It yields the protein CATSRDLQGQQFF.

A single count supports this clone. This sequence joins TRBV19 and TRBJ2-7; TRBD1 matches 7 bases. V lost 6 bases and J lost 0; bases outside the gene matches: 8. Germline V gene lookup returns CDR1 LNHDA and CDR2 SQIVND (reference sequence). The length of the CDR3 is 15 residues. CDR3 nucleotide sequence: TGTGCCAGTAGATCGACAGGGCTGCCCTCCTACGAGCAGTACTTC. It translates to CASRSTGLPSYEQYF.

The gene calls are TRBV6-5 and TRBJ2-3, with 12 bases lining up with TRBD2. With 7 bases clipped from V and 5 bases from J, the junction kept 4 bases outside the gene matches. This CDR3 has 14 residues. Germline values: CDR1 MNHEY, CDR2 SVGAGI. Here the CDR3 DNA reads TGTGCCAGCATTAAGACTAGCGGGGGAGATACGCAGTATTTT. It codes for CASIKTSGGDTQYF.

The chain links TRBV10-3 to TRBJ1-1; TRBD1 matches 8 bases. The ends lost 2 bases at V and 3 bases at J; junction bases unmatched: 8. The germline gives CDR1 ENHRY, CDR2 SYGVKD. The length of the CDR3 is 16 residues. In nucleotides, the CDR3 is TGTGCCATCAGTGAGCCCGACAGGGGCAGGGACACTGAAGCTTTCTTT. It is translated as CAISEPDRGRDTEAFF.

The chain carries TRBV5-4 and TRBJ2-7, with D maybe TRBD1 (6 bases). The CDR3 spans 14 residues. The V gene lost 0 bases and the J gene lost 7 bases, with 14 bases spanning the gap. The germline gives CDR1 SGHNT, CDR2 YYREEE (reference sequence). The CDR3 sequence: CASSLGGLQAEQYF. The CDR3, as DNA: TGTGCCAGCAGCTTGGGGGGGCTCCAAGCTGAGCAGTACTTC.

This chain uses TRBV6-6 with TRBJ1-2; 7 nucleotides match TRBD1. The CDR3 is 14 amino acids. V dropped 7 bases and J dropped 7; count of bases not matched to a gene: 12. Germline V gives CDR1 MNHNY, CDR2 SVGAGI (reference sequence). The chain's CDR3 is CASILGDRSVGYTF. As DNA, the CDR3 is TGTGCCAGCATTCTTGGGGACAGAAGTGTTGGCTACACCTTC.

This rearrangement joins TRBV7-2 to TRBJ1-5, with 7 bases aligning to TRBD1. The ends lost 5 bases at V and 3 bases at J; junction bases unmatched: 7. This CDR3 has 15 amino acids. Looked up from germline, CDR1 is SGHTA and CDR2 is FQGNSA. As DNA, the CDR3 is TGTGCCAGCAGCCCATGGGACAGCTACAATCAGCCCCAGCATTTT. Its translation is CASSPWDSYNQPQHF.

This clone was seen only once. The CDR3 bases are TGTGCCAGCTCACCCCAAGATAGAGAAGCTTTCTTT. It yields the protein CASSPQDREAFF. This chain connects TRBV18 to TRBJ1-1; no clear D gene. From germline, CDR1 is KGHSH and CDR2 LQKENI. The length of the CDR3 is 12 residues. Trimming pared 3 bases from V and 8 bases from J, leaving 10 bases between.

The chain combines TRBV18 with TRBJ1-2; no reliable D call. This CDR3 has 15 amino acids. V lost 1 base, J lost 8 bases, and 17 bases lay in between. The germline gives CDR1 KGHSH, CDR2 LQKENI. CDR3 sequence: CASSPLDISPYGYTF. The CDR3, as DNA: TGTGCCAGCTCACCACTAGACATCTCACCCTACGGCTACACCTTC. The full variable domain, in which reference TRBV18 and TRBJ1-2 provide the parts outside the CDR3, is NAGVMQNPRHLVRRRGQEARLRCSPMKGHSHVYWYRQLPEEGLKFMVYLQKENIIDESGMPKERFSAEFPKEGPSILRIQQVVRGDSAAYFCASSPLDISPYGYTFGSGTRLTVV.